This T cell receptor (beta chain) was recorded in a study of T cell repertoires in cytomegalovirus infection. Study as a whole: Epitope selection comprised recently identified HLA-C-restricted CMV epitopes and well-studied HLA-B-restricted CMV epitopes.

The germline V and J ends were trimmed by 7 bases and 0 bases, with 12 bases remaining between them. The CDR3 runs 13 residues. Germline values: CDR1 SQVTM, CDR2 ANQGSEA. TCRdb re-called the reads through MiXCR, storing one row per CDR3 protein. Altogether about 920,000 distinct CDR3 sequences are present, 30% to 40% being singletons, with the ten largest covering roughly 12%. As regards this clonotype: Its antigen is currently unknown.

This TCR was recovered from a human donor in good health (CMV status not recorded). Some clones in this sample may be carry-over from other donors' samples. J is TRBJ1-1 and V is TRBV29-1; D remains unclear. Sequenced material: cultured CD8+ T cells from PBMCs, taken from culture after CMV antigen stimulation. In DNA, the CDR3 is TGCAGCGGGCGACAAGGAGTGAACACTGAAGCTTTCTTT. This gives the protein CSGRQGVNTEAFF.